The 19 T cell receptor beta chains reported below all come from one sample, sequenced in a study of T cells after yellow fever vaccination. Each CDR3 protein is one row after TCRdb ran MiXCR on the 5' RACE reads. This repertoire shows hundreds of thousands of distinct CDR3 sequences, 8.7% found once; its top ten account for 18%. Sequenced material: PBMCs, taken on the day of the first yellow fever vaccination. All receptors come from a man between 18 and 35 years old who received the YFV17D yellow fever vaccine.

This chain uses TRBV5-1 with TRBJ1-3; D is ambiguous. Germline V gives CDR1 SGHRS, CDR2 YFSETQ. The CDR3 runs 12 residues. Trimming took off 3 bases at V and 3 bases at J, with 4 bases between the two ends. CDR3 sequence reads: CASSSLGNTIYF. The CDR3 DNA reads TGCGCCAGCAGCTCGCTTGGAAACACCATATATTTT.

CDR3 DNA: TGTGCCAGCAGCCCCGCCGGACAGGCCCTCGCGGGAAGGGGCTACACCTTC. This translates into CASSPAGQALAGRGYTF. The V and J genes are TRBV11-2 and TRBJ1-2, with 7 bases identical to TRBD1. Unmatched junction bases numbered 20, after V lost 5 bases and J lost 8 bases. This CDR3 has 17 amino acids. The germline CDR1 and CDR2 sequences are SGHAT and FQNNGV.

This clonotype has a handful of counts. V usage is TRBV28 and J usage is TRBJ2-7; maybe TRBD2 (6 bases). There are 15 residues in the CDR3. Trimming left V 6 bases short and J 0 bases short, with 15 bases between. Germline V CDR1 and CDR2: MDHEN, SYDVKM. CDR3: CASSHDGGSSYEQYF. CDR3 bases: TGTGCCAGCAGCCACGATGGAGGGAGCTCCTACGAGCAGTACTTC.

This clonotype was observed a few times. J is TRBJ2-5 and V is TRBV4-1, with a tentative D call TRBD2 (5 bases). The CDR3 is 15 amino acids. Between the trimmed V and J ends, which lost 1 base and 5 bases, there was a span of 14 bases. Germline V gene lookup returns CDR1 MGHRA and CDR2 YSYEKL. The CDR3 sequence: CASSQVGPGWETQYF. Here the CDR3 DNA reads TGCGCCAGCAGCCAAGTCGGCCCGGGGTGGGAGACCCAGTACTTC.

This chain connects TRBV9 to TRBJ2-5; D may match TRBD1 or TRBD2 (6 bases each). This CDR3 has 14 residues. Trimming shortened V by 0 bases and J by 5 bases, and 11 bases separated the two germline ends. Germline loops: CDR1 SGDLS, CDR2 YYNGEE. The CDR3 DNA follows: TGTGCCAGCAGCGTAGGAGGGGGGATCGAGACCCAGTACTTC. It codes for CASSVGGGIETQYF. Filled out from reference TRBV9 and TRBJ2-5, the complete variable domain reads DSGVTQTPKHLITATGQRVTLRCSPRSGDLSVYWYQQSLDQGLQFLIQYYNGEERAKGNILERFSAQQFPDLHSELNLSSLELGDSALYFCASSVGGGIETQYFGPGTRLLVL.

This clonotype was counted at least ten times. V is TRBV29-1 and J is TRBJ1-1; D is undetermined. V gave up 3 bases and J gave up 4 bases, with 9 bases separating them. Germline loops: CDR1 SQVTM, CDR2 ANQGSEA. This CDR3 is built from 12 residues. The CDR3 DNA reads TGCAGCGTTGATGTCAGGTCCACTGAAGCTTTCTTT. This sequence encodes CSVDVRSTEAFF.

This chain links TRBV28 with TRBJ1-1; D is perhaps TRBD1 (6 bases). V shed 5 bases and J shed 0 bases, with 13 bases lying between them. This CDR3 contains 15 residues. The V gene's germline CDR1 is MDHEN and CDR2 SYDVKM. The CDR3 is CASSPQGWVNTEAFF. The DNA for the CDR3 is TGTGCCAGCAGTCCCCAGGGGTGGGTGAACACTGAAGCTTTCTTT.

This clonotype came up a few times. J is TRBJ2-5 and V is TRBV7-3; D perhaps matches TRBD2 (5 bases). This CDR3 comprises 13 residues. CDR1 and CDR2 (germline): SGHTA, FQGTGA. With 5 bases removed from V and 2 bases from J, the gap between germline ends came to 9 bases. CDR3 region: CASSIGVQETQYF. The CDR3 DNA reads TGTGCCAGCAGCATCGGGGTTCAAGAGACCCAGTACTTC.

In its sample, this clonotype was seen many times. This chain uses TRBV7-3 with TRBJ2-3; possible D gene TRBD2, 5 bases. This CDR3 is built from 17 residues. Deletions cut 5 bases from V and 2 bases from J, with 20 bases between. Per germline, CDR1 SGHTA and CDR2 FQGTGA. CDR3 protein: CASSVGSSGRSTDTQYF. CDR3 bases: TGTGCCAGCAGCGTAGGATCCTCGGGGAGATCCACAGATACGCAGTATTTT.

This clonotype was seen ten or more times. The chain is built from TRBV6-6 and TRBJ2-7; 8 positions match TRBD2. The CDR3 length is 13 residues. After removal of 2 bases from V and 7 bases from J, the junction contained 4 bases not matched to a gene. Germline-derived CDR1 and CDR2 are MNHNY and SVGAGI (reference sequence). The CDR3 region is CASSYPGGGEQYV. As DNA, the CDR3 is TGTGCCAGCAGTTACCCTGGCGGGGGGGAGCAGTACGTC.

This clonotype was seen just once. This rearrangement joins TRBV29-1 to TRBJ2-3; D is possibly TRBD1 (5 bases). In germline, CDR1 is SQVTM, CDR2 ANQGSEA. There are 12 residues in the CDR3. Trimming cost V 5 bases and J 5 bases, with 11 bases left between them. CDR3 amino acids: CSVIQGLDTQYF. The CDR3 coding sequence is TGCAGCGTTATCCAGGGCCTAGATACGCAGTATTTT.

V usage is TRBV20-1 and J usage is TRBJ1-1; D gene ambiguous. The length of the CDR3 is 15 residues. Looked up from germline, CDR1 is DFQATT and CDR2 is SNEGSKA (reference sequence). V shed 2 bases and J shed 3 bases, with 16 bases lying between them. The CDR3 sequence: CSARLDIATDTEAFF. The CDR3 DNA sequence: TGCAGTGCTAGACTCGACATCGCCACGGACACTGAAGCTTTCTTT.

The chain couples TRBV7-8 to TRBJ2-3; 8 bases are shared with TRBD1. Germline CDR1 reads SGHVS; CDR2 reads FQNEAQ. The CDR3 sequence is 15 residues long. The V and J ends lost 10 bases and 8 bases, in that order; junction bases with no gene match: 17. The CDR3 loop reads CANSAGGPGLGTQYF. CDR3 in DNA: TGTGCCAACTCCGCAGGGGGCCCGGGTTTGGGTACGCAGTATTTT.

CDR3 sequence (DNA): TGTGCCAGCAGCAAGGGACTAGCGGGGGCCTTCACCGGGGAGCTGTTTTTT. This gives the protein CASSKGLAGAFTGELFF. This rearrangement joins TRBV7-3 to TRBJ2-2; TRBD2 aligns across 14 bases. V was pared by 5 bases and J by 4 bases, with 6 bases of the junction left unmatched. The germline gives CDR1 SGHTA, CDR2 FQGTGA. The CDR3 runs 17 residues.

This clonotype was detected ten times or more. J is TRBJ1-1 and V is TRBV29-1; D gene unclear. The CDR3 runs to 12 residues. Germline-derived CDR1 and CDR2 are SQVTM and ANQGSEA. The germline V and J ends were trimmed by 4 bases and 1 base, with 7 bases remaining between them. The DNA of the CDR3 is TGCAGCGTTGCGTGGGGGAACACTGAAGCTTTCTTT. Protein: CSVAWGNTEAFF.

To note about this clonotype: This CDR3 fails to terminate in the conserved phenylalanine or tryptophan, so it likely reflects a read error. The chain is built from TRBV19 and TRBJ2-1, with D possibly matching TRBD2 (5 bases). Per the germline V gene, CDR1 is LNHDA and CDR2 is SQIVND (reference sequence). This CDR3 comprises 13 residues. The V end lost 1 base, the J end lost 4 bases, and 5 bases lay between the germline ends. CDR3 amino acids: CASSIGGYNEQFL. The CDR3 DNA reads TGTGCCAGTAGTATAGGAGGGTACAATGAGCAGTTCCTC.

This clonotype was seen a handful of times. J is TRBJ1-1 and V is TRBV29-1; D is uncertain. V shed 6 bases and J shed 7 bases, with 18 bases lying between them. The CDR3 totals 13 residues. Germline V gene lookup returns CDR1 SQVTM and CDR2 ANQGSEA. In nucleotides, the CDR3 is TGCAGCGTATCCAGGAGGGAAGCGGGTGAAGCTTTCTTT. Amino acid sequence: CSVSRREAGEAFF.

The table lists this clonotype with many counts. J is TRBJ1-2 and V is TRBV4-1; the D is unclear. The CDR3 consists of 15 residues. The germline V gene encodes CDR1 MGHRA and CDR2 YSYEKL. The ends were cut back, 1 base at V and 5 bases at J, with 14 bases in the middle. CDR3 amino acids: CASSQVRSGEYGYTF. Here the CDR3 DNA reads TGCGCCAGCAGCCAAGTCCGATCGGGAGAATATGGCTACACCTTC.

J is TRBJ2-2 and V is TRBV10-3, with D perhaps matching TRBD2 (5 bases). Germline V gives CDR1 ENHRY, CDR2 SYGVKD. There are 13 residues in the CDR3. With 9 bases removed from V and 4 bases from J, the gap between germline ends came to 12 bases. Here the CDR3 DNA reads TGTGCCATGAGCAGAGGGTTCACCGGGGAGCTGTTTTTT. Its translation: CAMSRGFTGELFF.